The source of this T cell receptor (beta chain) is a study of blood T cell repertoires in COVID-19. The germline V gene has CDR1 LNHDA and CDR2 SQIVND (reference sequence). With 5 bases removed from V and 4 bases from J, the gap between germline ends came to 14 bases. The CDR3 has 15 residues. The repertoire was sequenced with immunoSEQ multiplex PCR; TCRdb's copy has only in-frame clones and lacks some. The sample lists tens of thousands of clones, around 74% seen once, with over 20% in the top ten. The sequenced sample consisted of peripheral blood. The rearrangement links TRBV19 to TRBJ2-2; maybe TRBD1 (6 bases). The TCR comes from a man between 65 and 85 years old with acute or convalescent COVID-19. The CDR3 loop is CASSLQGMSTGELFF. CDR3 coding DNA: TGTGCCAGTAGTCTACAGGGTATGAGCACCGGGGAGCTGTTTTTT.